This TCR beta chain was identified during a study of shared clonotypes between healthy human individuals. Points from the study as a whole: Having only a few donors restricted how much genetic and exposure-history diversity was captured.

Some clones are missing from TCRdb's copy, which holds only in-frame ones; the method was immunoSEQ multiplex PCR. The sample holds millions of clones, over 85% seen once. V shed 1 base and J shed 5 bases, with 21 bases lying between them. The germline V gene encodes CDR1 GTSNPN and CDR2 SVGIG (reference sequence). The CDR3 consists of 16 residues. Worth noting for this clone: What it binds is not known.

The sequencing input was naive CD4+ T cells from PBMCs. Stated subset: CD45RA+ positively selected. The receptor was derived from a man younger than 35 in good health. Some clones in this sample may be carry-over from other donors' samples. The rearrangement links TRBV30 to TRBJ2-7, with D tentatively TRBD1 (5 bases). CDR3 nucleotides: TGTGCCTGGAGTGGACCCCGTTTGGACAAGGGGCACGAGCAGTACTTC. It encodes CAWSGPRLDKGHEQYF.